This TCR beta chain was observed in a study of blood T cell repertoires in COVID-19 (TCRdb year 2020). For context, the study as a whole: Samples covering the acute and convalescent phases of COVID-19 were provided by collaborators in the United States, Italy and Spain. The material from the prospective study consisted of cDNA or gDNA derived from T cells, B-cell-depleted T cells, or PBMCs. Deeply sampled blood TCRbeta repertoires from subjects exposed to, actively infected with, or recovered from COVID-19 were included in the dataset. Where available, HLA class I and class II types were obtained from metadata supplied by the sample provider rather than from assay-based typing. The samples were drawn from two sources: the first 160 participants of the ongoing ImmuneRACE study, and fewer than 1,500 subjects contributed by 6 global collaborators. The repertoires were released in a freely available public database meant as a resource for research on the immune response to SARS-CoV-2. Sample metadata almost always included a de-identified subject ID, COVID-19 status, age in years and sex.

Remarks on this clone: The antigen it recognizes is unknown. Base quality data are lacking; no much larger clone is found one base away.

The research as a whole found: The quantity of clinical and demographic metadata differed by source and by participant and was supplied without curation.

Collaborating institutions collected whole blood in K2EDTA tubes following their own protocols. Collaborator samples were shipped for TCRbeta analysis as frozen whole blood, isolated PBMCs, or DNA extracted from either sample type. TCRbeta CDR3 regions were amplified from genomic DNA by means of the immunoSEQ Assay, a bias-controlled multiplex PCR. The original pipeline was this. The number of nucleated cells in each sample was estimated from the amplification of reference gene primers within the assay. To quantify the absolute abundance of each unique TCRbeta CDR3 rearrangement, sequence reads were collapsed and filtered. For each sample, productive Simpson clonality was calculated as the square root of Simpson's diversity index across productive rearrangements. Not all clones reach the TCRdb copy of this immuneACCESS table, which keeps in-frame sequences only. Checked studies attribute under half of the gap to unresolved V genes and leave the rest unexplained. That table gives V, J and clone size, and the DNA gave D and trimming. The sample records fewer than 65,000 clones, approximately 90% of which are singletons. The ten largest account for 1% to 1.5% of the sample.

The receptor was derived from a woman of 80 years or more with acute or convalescent COVID-19. Source material: peripheral blood.

The base sequence is TGTGCCAGCACCTTTTCGCTTCAGGGGGCTTTTGGAAACACCATATATTTT. Its coded protein is CASTFSLQGAFGNTIYF. The rearrangement combines TRBV11-2 with TRBJ1-3; 8 middle bases align to TRBD1. CDR1 SGHAT and CDR2 FQNNGV are derived from the germline V gene. Including cysteine and phenylalanine, the CDR3 has 17 amino acids. CDR3 DNA is the only sequence kept; it has 51 bases, read in frame from the first base. The junction shows trimming of 7 bases on V and 3 bases on J, and the gene matches do not reach 14 bases of it.